This is a list of T cell receptor beta chains from one sample in a study of shared clonotypes between healthy human individuals. Profiling relied on immunoSEQ multiplex PCR, and the TCRdb table lists in-frame clones only, not all of them. This sample yields some 2,100,000 clones, of which 90% to 95% are seen a single time; about 1.8% belongs to the top ten. Sequenced material: naive CD8+ T cells from PBMCs. The source is a man aged 18 to 29 in good health. Some clones in this sample may be carry-over from other donors' samples. Both conserved end residues are trimmed from each CDR3. Each record gives: CDR3 protein, J gene, V gene, clone size. Size values are once, few and many counts, or a class for expanded clones, and some rows have none.

CDR3: ASSSLGLNTEAF; J: TRBJ1-1; V: TRBV5-4; size: once
CDR3: ATTSGSPYNEQF; J: TRBJ2-1; V: TRBV19; size: -
CDR3: ASSPTSRGFTGELF; J: TRBJ2-2; V: TRBV7-3; size: -
CDR3: ASSSRQGPTDTQY; J: TRBJ2-3; V: TRBV6-5; size: -
CDR3: ASSRGSYEQY; J: TRBJ2-7; V: TRBV14; size: -
CDR3: ASSVDGYEQY; J: TRBJ2-7; V: TRBV5-4; size: -
CDR3: ASSTRDYDYEQY; J: TRBJ2-7; V: TRBV6-5; size: -
CDR3: ASSAGTLGEQY; J: TRBJ2-7; V: TRBV9; size: -
CDR3: ASSQEGSGTGISGYT; J: TRBJ1-2; V: TRBV4-3; size: -
CDR3: ASINFGQGRDYEQY; J: TRBJ2-7; V: TRBV28; size: -
CDR3: ASSSRTGASYNEQF; J: TRBJ2-1; V: TRBV7-9; size: -
CDR3: ASSSGTGPYNEQF; J: TRBJ2-1; V: TRBV27; size: -
CDR3: ASSYSVVGGRGAF; J: TRBJ1-1; V: TRBV6-5; size: -
CDR3: ASSLKGWGEAF; J: TRBJ1-1; V: TRBV28; size: few
CDR3: ASSLSGEQY; J: TRBJ2-7; V: TRBV28; size: once
CDR3: ASSPTRTDSHTEAF; J: TRBJ1-1; V: TRBV13; size: once
CDR3: SVGAGRTGSYEQY; J: TRBJ2-7; V: TRBV29-1; size: -
CDR3: ASTHDRWGGRGWTYEQY; J: TRBJ2-7; V: TRBV10-1; size: -
CDR3: AIRYSGPDSYNEQF; J: TRBJ2-1; V: TRBV10-3; size: -
CDR3: ASSYSGLAGHNEQF; J: TRBJ2-1; V: TRBV6-6; size: -
CDR3: ASRDGTSGHNEQF; J: TRBJ2-1; V: TRBV28; size: -
CDR3: ASSPSRFNTDTQY; J: TRBJ2-3; V: TRBV6-6; size: -
CDR3: ASSLSGGGTGELF; J: TRBJ2-2; V: TRBV5-1; size: -
CDR3: ASRGAGETQY; J: TRBJ2-5; V: TRBV6-5; size: -
CDR3: ATSRGWGSTEAF; J: TRBJ1-1; V: TRBV15; size: few
CDR3: ASSGLSYEQY; J: TRBJ2-7; V: TRBV27; size: -
CDR3: ASSVGLAGGNNEQF; J: TRBJ2-1; V: TRBV9; size: once
CDR3: ASSPLLDRSSYEQY; J: TRBJ2-7; V: TRBV5-4; size: -
CDR3: SVRTGTGNTIY; J: TRBJ1-3; V: TRBV29-1; size: -
CDR3: ASSSDRAPQTLEQY; J: TRBJ2-7; V: TRBV7-9; size: -
CDR3: ASSQVGSNQPQH; J: TRBJ1-5; V: TRBV4-1; size: -
CDR3: ASSFPGLAGLDTQY; J: TRBJ2-3; V: TRBV7-9; size: -
CDR3: ASSLALAEKLF; J: TRBJ1-4; V: TRBV27; size: -
CDR3: ASSQDYPGAKT; J: TRBJ1-2; V: TRBV4-3; size: -
CDR3: ASSLGGQGVNTEAF; J: TRBJ1-1; V: TRBV27; size: -
CDR3: ASTIIEGTDTQY; J: TRBJ2-3; V: TRBV5-5; size: -
CDR3: ATSRDPLLEYEQY; J: TRBJ2-7; V: TRBV15; size: -
CDR3: ASSLLGGNWYEQY; J: TRBJ2-7; V: TRBV27; size: -
CDR3: SVPGLAGGEQY; J: TRBJ2-7; V: TRBV29-1; size: -
CDR3: ASSEFRGDTQY; J: TRBJ2-3; V: TRBV2; size: -
CDR3: ASSLGPSGGYGYT; J: TRBJ1-2; V: TRBV7-9; size: -
CDR3: ATSRDYSPGEQY; J: TRBJ2-7; V: TRBV15; size: -
CDR3: ASSFFLPLAGGAYNEQF; J: TRBJ2-1; V: TRBV27; size: once
CDR3: ASRVGANQPQH; J: TRBJ1-5; V: TRBV27; size: -
CDR3: ASSPDRGQETQY; J: TRBJ2-5; V: TRBV18; size: -
CDR3: ASSGVEWREGLFEQF; J: TRBJ2-1; V: TRBV6-1; size: -
CDR3: ASSQADDRGRGYSNQPQH; J: TRBJ1-5; V: TRBV4-2; size: -
CDR3: ASSLGHNTGELF; J: TRBJ2-2; V: TRBV5-1; size: -
CDR3: ASSMTPVITDTQY; J: TRBJ2-3; V: TRBV27; size: once